This TCR beta chain originates from a study of blood T cell repertoires in COVID-19. Sequencing was performed with immunoSEQ multiplex PCR; in TCRdb, only in-frame clones are kept and a portion is missing. There are 150,000 to 200,000 clones in the sample; approximately 90% occur only once, and under 0.85% lies in the top ten. This clone was counted only a few times. With 7 bases removed from V and 2 bases from J, the gap between germline ends came to 12 bases. Germline V gene lookup returns CDR1 SNHLY and CDR2 FYNNEI. CDR3 length: 13 amino acids. This chain connects TRBV2 to TRBJ2-7, with D maybe TRBD1 (7 bases). Sequences were obtained from PBMCs or T cells enriched from blood (not recorded which). This receptor was taken from a woman between 18 and 29 years old who had recovered from COVID-19. The CDR3 region has the DNA TGTGCCAGCAACGCGGGACAGACCTACGAGCAGTACTTC. This sequence encodes CASNAGQTYEQYF.